One and the same sample provided the 12 T cell receptor beta chains below, sequenced in a study of blood T cell repertoires in COVID-19. Method: immunoSEQ multiplex PCR; TCRdb's copy keeps in-frame clones and lacks some. This sample has around 700,000 clones; just under 90% occur once, and the top ten carry under 0.3%. Sequenced material: peripheral blood. These receptors came from a woman younger than 30 with acute or convalescent COVID-19.

This clone is a singleton in its sample. This sequence joins TRBV7-6 and TRBJ1-2; D might be TRBD1 (6 bases). The CDR3 consists of 17 residues. The V end was cut by 5 bases, the J end by 4 bases, with 23 bases between. CDR1 and CDR2 from the germline V gene are SGHVS and FNYEAQ. Here the CDR3 DNA reads TGTGCCAGCAGCCCCTTCGCGGCAACGGGACAAGGCTATGGCTACACCTTC. Translated: CASSPFAATGQGYGYTF.

This chain links TRBV19 with TRBJ1-6; D perhaps matches TRBD1 (5 bases). Trimming took off 9 bases at V and 5 bases at J, with 32 bases between the two ends. The CDR3 has 20 residues. CDR1 LNHDA and CDR2 SQIVND come from the germline V gene (reference sequence). The CDR3 nucleotides read TGTGCCAGACCCCCCCGTACGGACAATCCCCCTACGAAGGATAATTCACCCCTCCACTTT. It encodes CARPPRTDNPPTKDNSPLHF.

This clone showed up just once. CDR3 nucleotides: TGTGCCAGCAGCTTCCGACAGGGATCTTACACTGAAGCTTTCTTT. The encoded protein is CASSFRQGSYTEAFF. The chain recombines TRBV7-2 with TRBJ1-1, with 7 positions matching TRBD1. The CDR3 spans 15 residues. Unmatched junction bases numbered 7, after V lost 3 bases and J lost 3 bases. Germline V gene lookup returns CDR1 SGHTA and CDR2 FQGNSA.

This chain uses TRBV5-6 with TRBJ2-1, with D tentatively TRBD2 (5 bases). The CDR3 is 13 residues long. CDR1 is SGHDT, CDR2 YYEEEE, per germline. Trimming shortened V by 1 base and J by 9 bases, and 11 bases separated the two germline ends. CDR3 sequence reads: CASSLLEAIEQFF. Written as DNA, the CDR3 is TGTGCCAGCAGCTTGCTGGAGGCGATTGAGCAGTTCTTC. The full variable domain, with the rest looked up from reference TRBV5-6 and TRBJ2-1, is DAGVTQSPTHLIKTRGQQVTLRCSPKSGHDTVSWYQQALGQGPQFIFQYYEEEERQRGNFPDRFSGHQFPNYSSELNVNALLLGDSALYLCASSLLEAIEQFFGPGTRLTVL.

This sequence joins TRBV7-9 and TRBJ1-2; D gene ambiguous. CDR3 size: 16 residues. V shed 3 bases and J shed 8 bases, with 22 bases lying between them. CDR1 is SEHNR, CDR2 FQNEAQ, per germline (reference sequence). The CDR3, as DNA: TGTGCCAGCAGCTTCTACGAGACCCCTGCGATCGGGGGCTACACCTTC. Protein product: CASSFYETPAIGGYTF. Full variable domain (outside the CDR3, taken from reference TRBV7-9 and TRBJ1-2): DTGVSQNPRHKITKRGQNVTFRCDPISEHNRLYWYRQTLGQGPEFLTYFQNEAQLEKSRLLSDRFSAERPKGSFSTLEIQRTEQGDSAMYLCASSFYETPAIGGYTFGSGTRLTVV.

The chain joins TRBV27 to TRBJ1-2; 11 nucleotides line up with TRBD1. With V trimmed by 8 bases and J by 2 bases, 25 bases remained unmatched. The CDR3 has 21 residues. The V gene's germline CDR1 is MNHEY and CDR2 SMNVEV (reference sequence). CDR3 protein: CASRSGGRHYGTGGKNYGYTF. The CDR3 coding sequence is TGTGCCAGCCGATCGGGAGGTCGGCATTACGGGACAGGGGGGAAGAACTATGGCTACACCTTC.

The rearrangement links TRBV5-4 to TRBJ1-1; TRBD1 aligns across 9 bases. The J segment lost 3 bases and the V segment lost 7 bases, leaving 7 bases of the junction unmatched. CDR3 length: 14 amino acids. Germline V gene lookup returns CDR1 SGHNT and CDR2 YYREEE (reference sequence). The CDR3 DNA follows: TGTGCCAGCTCTACAGGGGGCTCGGACACTGAAGCTTTCTTT. Protein: CASSTGGSDTEAFF.

The J gene is TRBJ2-5, the V gene TRBV6-2 or TRBV6-3; 10 bases fit TRBD1. V lost 5 bases to trimming and J lost 4 bases; unmatched junction nucleotides: 10. CDR3 length: 16 residues. The germline V gene has CDR1 MNHEY and CDR2 SVGEGT. For the CDR3, the DNA is TGTGCCAGCAGTCATCCCCTCGGACAGGGGGGAGAGACCCAGTACTTC. It encodes CASSHPLGQGGETQYF.

The rearrangement links TRBV5-4 to TRBJ2-5; 9 bases are a match to TRBD1. In germline, CDR1 is SGHNT, CDR2 YYREEE (reference sequence). This CDR3 has 15 residues. V was pared by 1 base and J by 3 bases, with 4 bases of the junction left unmatched. The CDR3 loop reads CASSLYRGLEETQYF. Written as DNA, the CDR3 is TGTGCCAGCAGCTTGTACAGGGGGCTGGAAGAGACCCAGTACTTC.

The V call is TRBV11-3, the J call TRBJ2-5; tentative D call: TRBD2 (6 bases). With 0 bases removed from V and 5 bases from J, the gap between germline ends came to 16 bases. Germline CDR1 and CDR2: SGHNT and YENEEA. The CDR3 is made up of 16 amino acids. CDR3 sequence (DNA): TGTGCCAGCAGCTTAGAAGGGCCAGGGACTTATGAGACCCAGTACTTC. Its translation is CASSLEGPGTYETQYF.

The chain recombines TRBV2 with TRBJ2-7, with D possibly being TRBD1 (6 bases). Germline V gene lookup returns CDR1 SNHLY and CDR2 FYNNEI. V was pared by 7 bases and J by 4 bases, with 20 bases between. This CDR3 region has 15 residues. CDR3 in DNA: TGTGCCAGCAAAGAGAACAGGGTAGAAGGGTACGAGCAGTACTTC. It codes for CASKENRVEGYEQYF.

The rearrangement uses TRBV5-6 and TRBJ2-3; 7 nucleotides align to TRBD1. Germline-derived CDR1 and CDR2 are SGHDT and YYEEEE. The CDR3 has 14 residues. Trimming removed 0 bases from V and 4 bases from J; junction bases left unmatched: 2. The chain's CDR3 is CASSLGDSADTQYF. The DNA for the CDR3 is TGTGCCAGCAGCTTGGGGGACAGCGCAGATACGCAGTATTTT.